The entry below gives a single TCR beta chain sequence along with its context. Its antigen is still unknown. The entry originates in a study of tumor and adjacent non-tumor tissue in lung cancer. The CDR3 has 16 amino acids. The V end lost 2 bases, the J end lost 7 bases, and 21 bases lay between the germline ends. Looked up from germline, CDR1 is SQVTM and CDR2 is ANQGSEA. This sample's RNA came from whole unsorted tissue. The library came from three nested PCR rounds adapted from ARM-PCR protocols. TCRdb fed the multiplex PCR reads into MiXCR, producing one record per CDR3 protein. The sample gives 68,000 or so distinct CDR3 sequences, 60% of which show up once; around 20% is in the top ten. Notes on the study in general: Normal lung showed higher cumulative top 100 clone frequency than tumor.

The source of this sequence is a man in his fifties or sixties with non-small cell lung cancer. The chain links TRBV29-1 to TRBJ2-1; D gene ambiguous. Sequencing input: lung tumor tissue. The CDR3, as DNA: TGCAGCGTTGAACCGCTTCTGGTGGTAAGAAGGAATGAGCAGTTCTTC. It translates to CSVEPLLVVRRNEQFF.